The next 10 T cell receptor beta chains were all read from a single sample in a study of blood T cells in healthy people across ages. Using a J-beta primer mix together with a sample-barcoded 5' primer, a second PCR was run for roughly 7 to 12 cycles. TCRdb analysed the 5' RACE reads with MiXCR anew, one entry per CDR3 protein. Of more than 600,000 distinct CDR3 sequences in the sample, around 25% were seen once. These data were likewise used in another study, on T cells of mothers and their children.

Sequencing was performed on blood. Receptor source: a boy younger than 18 in good health.

This clonotype has a handful of counts. The V and J genes are TRBV15 and TRBJ2-1; the D gene could be TRBD1 or TRBD2 (5 bases each). Per germline, CDR1 LNHNV and CDR2 YYDKDF (reference sequence). This CDR3 is 17 amino acids long. The ends were cut back, 4 bases at V and 0 bases at J, with 16 bases in the middle. The CDR3 reads CATSKSGTASSYNEQFF. The CDR3 nucleotides are TGTGCCACCAGCAAATCCGGGACCGCTAGCTCCTACAATGAGCAGTTCTTC.

This rearrangement joins TRBV7-6 to TRBJ2-7; 7 bases align to TRBD2. Trimming at V came to 5 bases and at J to 3 bases, leaving 7 bases not matched to a gene. Germline-derived CDR1 and CDR2 are SGHVS and FNYEAQ. The CDR3 extends over 14 amino acids. This chain's CDR3 is CASSPGLGDYEQYF. The DNA for the CDR3 is TGTGCCAGCAGCCCCGGACTAGGCGACTACGAGCAGTACTTC.

This clonotype appeared a few times. The chain uses TRBV7-2 and TRBJ2-5; D is undetermined. This CDR3 comprises 16 residues. The V gene's germline CDR1 is SGHTA and CDR2 FQGNSA. The V end lost 0 bases, the J end lost 1 base, and 12 bases lay between the germline ends. The CDR3 DNA is TGTGCCAGCAGCTTAGCGGACCAGCGTTTCCAAGAGACCCAGTACTTC. It is translated as CASSLADQRFQETQYF.

This clonotype was picked up many times. At one boundary the junction diverges from the germline segment, which might be a read error. CDR3 nucleotides: TGTGCCAGCAGCCCCTTTGGGCACCAAGAAACCCAGTACTTC. Translation gives CASSPFGHQETQYF. This sequence joins TRBV7-9 and TRBJ2-5; D unclear. The CDR3 has 14 amino acids. CDR1 is SEHNR, CDR2 FQNEAQ, per germline (reference sequence).

The chain employs TRBV20-1 and TRBJ2-5, with 9 bases lining up with TRBD2. The DNA end is more similar to TRBJ2-1, so the J call may be wrong. CDR3 length: 14 amino acids. Germline assignment: CDR1 DFQATT and CDR2 SNEGSKA (reference sequence). The CDR3 coding sequence is TGCAGTGCTAGAGATTCTAGCGGGAACAATGAGCAGTTCTTC. It yields the protein CSARDSSGNNEQFF.

The chain is built from TRBV7-2 and TRBJ1-2; D might be TRBD1 (5 bases). Germline values: CDR1 SGHTA, CDR2 FQGNSA. Deletions cut 4 bases from V and 4 bases from J, with 19 bases between. CDR3 size: 16 residues. Written as DNA, the CDR3 is TGTGCCAGCAGCTCCGAGAACAGGCCTGGGGGCTATGGCTACACCTTC. Translated, it gives CASSSENRPGGYGYTF.

The CDR3 DNA follows: TGTGCCAGCAGTGCCGGGGGTGCTAATGAAAAACTGTTTTTT. It is translated as CASSAGGANEKLFF. V gene TRBV25-1 combines with J gene TRBJ1-4; D is possibly TRBD1 (5 bases). CDR3 length equals 14 residues. From germline, CDR1 is MGHDK and CDR2 SYGVNS. The V and J ends lost 4 bases and 3 bases respectively, with 9 bases between them.

As DNA, the CDR3 is TGTGCCAGCAGTTACTCGACTGGCTACCGATCCTACGAGCAGTACTTC. This encodes CASSYSTGYRSYEQYF. The chain links TRBV6-5 to TRBJ2-7; no reliable D call. The CDR3 runs 16 residues. CDR1 is MNHEY, CDR2 SVGAGI, per germline. Trimming took off 0 bases at V and 1 base at J, with 13 bases between the two ends.

The V and J genes are TRBV14 and TRBJ2-1, with D tentatively TRBD2 (6 bases). The V and J ends lost 4 bases and 6 bases respectively, with 22 bases between them. The CDR3 length is 17 residues. Germline V lookup: CDR1 SGHDN, CDR2 FVKESK. The DNA for the CDR3 is TGTGCCAGCAGCCGCCCCTACGGGCTAGCGACAATCAATGAGCAGTTCTTC. Protein product: CASSRPYGLATINEQFF.

There are a few counts of this clonotype. Here the CDR3 reads CASSRDRGDYGYTF. The CDR3 bases are TGTGCCAGCAGCCGCGACAGGGGGGACTATGGCTACACCTTC. The rearrangement uses TRBV13 and TRBJ1-2; 9 bases are a match to TRBD1. Unmatched junction bases numbered 4, after V lost 5 bases and J lost 3 bases. CDR3 size: 14 residues. In germline, CDR1 is PRHDT, CDR2 FYEKMQ (reference sequence).